This TCR beta chain stems from a study of blood T cell repertoires in COVID-19. Study-level background: COVID-19 samples collected from the United States, Italy and Spain covered acute and convalescent phases. Sample material is recorded as cDNA or gDNA derived from T cells, B-cell-depleted T cells, or PBMCs.

In its sample, this clone was seen once. Per the original methods: Amplified reference gene primers provided the basis for estimating nucleated cell counts. Some clones are missing from TCRdb's copy, which holds only in-frame ones; the method was immunoSEQ multiplex PCR. Clonal size and the V and J genes are those of that table, whereas D and trimming came from the DNA. The profile covers approximately 240,000 clones, with more than 60% appearing a single time and under 4.5% taken by the ten largest. The CDR3 runs to 15 residues. Germline CDR1 and CDR2: SQVTM and ANQGSEA. V shed 1 base, J shed 1 base, and the junction held 6 bases outside the gene matches.

Source material: peripheral blood. The receptor comes from a woman between 40 and 55 years old with active or convalescent COVID-19. This rearrangement joins TRBV29-1 to TRBJ1-1; 7 positions agree with TRBD1. The CDR3 is CSVEGTRTGNTEAFF. Written as DNA, the CDR3 is TGCAGCGTTGAAGGGACACGGACAGGGAACACTGAAGCTTTCTTT.